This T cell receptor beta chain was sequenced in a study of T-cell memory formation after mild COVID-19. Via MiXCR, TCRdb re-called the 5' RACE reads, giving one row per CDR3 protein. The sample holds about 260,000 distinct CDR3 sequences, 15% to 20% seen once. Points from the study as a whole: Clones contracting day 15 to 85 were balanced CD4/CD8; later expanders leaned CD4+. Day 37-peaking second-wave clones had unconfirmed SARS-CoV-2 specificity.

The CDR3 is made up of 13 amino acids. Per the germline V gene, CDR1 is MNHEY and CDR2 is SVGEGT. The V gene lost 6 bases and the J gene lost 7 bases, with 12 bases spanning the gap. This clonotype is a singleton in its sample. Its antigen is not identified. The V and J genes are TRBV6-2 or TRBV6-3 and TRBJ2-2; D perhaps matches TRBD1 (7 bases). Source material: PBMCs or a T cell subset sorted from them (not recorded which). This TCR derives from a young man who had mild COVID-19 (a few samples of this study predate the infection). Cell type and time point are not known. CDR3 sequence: CASSPGGFGELFF. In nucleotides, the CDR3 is TGTGCCAGCAGCCCAGGGGGGTTCGGGGAGCTGTTTTTT.